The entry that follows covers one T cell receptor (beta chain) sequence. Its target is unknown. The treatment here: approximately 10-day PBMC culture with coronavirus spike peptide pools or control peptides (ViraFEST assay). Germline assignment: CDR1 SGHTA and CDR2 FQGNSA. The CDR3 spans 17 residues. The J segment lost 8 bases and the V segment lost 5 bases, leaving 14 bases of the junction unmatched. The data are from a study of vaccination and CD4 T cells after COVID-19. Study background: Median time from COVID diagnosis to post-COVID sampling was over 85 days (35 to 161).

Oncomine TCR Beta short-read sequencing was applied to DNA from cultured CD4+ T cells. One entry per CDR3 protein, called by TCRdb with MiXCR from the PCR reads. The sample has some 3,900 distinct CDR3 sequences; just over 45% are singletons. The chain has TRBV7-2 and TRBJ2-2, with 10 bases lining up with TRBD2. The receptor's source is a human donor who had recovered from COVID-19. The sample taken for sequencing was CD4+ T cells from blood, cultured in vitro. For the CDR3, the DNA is TGTGCCAGCAGCACAAGGGGTCTAGCGGGGGTCCCAGGGGAGCTGTTTTTT. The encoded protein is CASSTRGLAGVPGELFF.